This is a list of T cell receptor beta chains from one sample in a study of cytomegalovirus exposure and HLA in healthy donors. Profiled with immunoSEQ multiplex PCR; TCRdb holds only in-frame clones, not every one. The data show about 110,000 clones, less than 90% seen once. Source material: PBMCs. Receptors originate from a woman between 18 and 30 years old in good health and CMV-seropositive. Each CDR3 is given with its conserved first and last residue. Expanded clones get a size class; other rows say once, few or many, or leave the size out.

clone size	V gene	J gene	CDR3 protein
.	TRBV19	TRBJ1-2	CASSPGQGRHYGYTF
.	TRBV7-9	TRBJ1-1	CASRQGPKTEAFF
.	TRBV5-1	TRBJ2-3	CASSPPSTDTQYF
.	TRBV5-4	TRBJ2-7	CASSLWGFEQYF
.	TRBV28	TRBJ2-2	CAIHRRQGNTGELFF
.	TRBV2	TRBJ1-5	CASSVEGSQPQHF
.	TRBV19	TRBJ1-1	CASSLSHGAFF
.	TRBV4-1	TRBJ1-2	CASSQGPAGTNYGYTF
.	TRBV1	TRBJ2-1	CTSSQDSRRGDDNEQFF
.	TRBV7-9	TRBJ2-5	CAEGPRGETQYF
.	TRBV7-9	TRBJ2-1	CASSETSGGYNEQFF
.	TRBV4-2	TRBJ1-5	CASSQDLGQGGQPQHF
.	TRBV5-4	TRBJ2-7	CASSAAQGSYEQYF
.	TRBV28	TRBJ2-2	CASSFRDYTGELFF
.	TRBV11-3	TRBJ2-2	CASSLPGGGTGELFF
.	TRBV29-1	TRBJ2-1	CSVPQRGAFYNEQFF
.	TRBV27	TRBJ2-3	CASSPQGAGGTNTDTQYF
.	TRBV19	TRBJ1-3	CASSIQGKTSSGNTIYF
.	TRBV27	TRBJ2-2	CASSLGSGGATGELFF
.	TRBV19	TRBJ2-5	CASSMRQGLGETQYF
.	TRBV28	TRBJ2-7	CATHSRPPYEQYF
.	TRBV10-1	TRBJ1-6	CASRSGSNSPLHF
.	TRBV4-1	TRBJ1-2	CASSQEGTGFYGYTF
.	TRBV4-2	TRBJ2-3	CASSQDRGGTYVAQYF
.	TRBV29-1	TRBJ2-3	CSVHSLVGLAGAHGDTQYF
once	TRBV18	TRBJ1-1	CASSPPWGKGAFF
few	TRBV20-1	TRBJ1-2	CSGDRDGYTF
.	TRBV6-1	TRBJ2-3	CASSRSGGASDTQYF
.	TRBV9	TRBJ2-1	CASSIPGQGAGEQFF
.	TRBV7-9	TRBJ2-7	CASSASYEQYF
.	TRBV28	TRBJ2-1	CASSLRLAGRNEQFF
.	TRBV6-5	TRBJ1-4	CASSYRGREKLFF
.	TRBV5-4	TRBJ1-2	CASSSATVMNYGYTF
.	TRBV6-6	TRBJ2-4	CASSQDRYIQYF
.	TRBV6-4	TRBJ1-6	CASSDSTNSPLHF
.	TRBV28	TRBJ1-6	CASSFLGQGGSPLHF
.	TRBV4-3	TRBJ1-3	CASSQGTGGNTIYF
.	TRBV6-5	TRBJ2-4	CASSYGEGDIQYF
.	TRBV10-1	TRBJ1-5	CASSEFGNNQPQHF
.	TRBV27	TRBJ2-5	CASSLWQQETQYF
.	TRBV7-2	TRBJ2-1	CASSLRAGTSGRGNEQFF
.	TRBV6-1	TRBJ1-5	CASSATGENQPQHF
.	TRBV2	TRBJ1-2	CASSEATGGAYGYTF
.	TRBV5-4	TRBJ2-7	CASSWTGVDEQYF
.	TRBV29-1	TRBJ2-5	CSVDRGGADSQETQYF
.	TRBV2	TRBJ1-1	CASEGGQANTEAFF
.	TRBV11-3	TRBJ2-3	CASSPGQGNTDTQYF